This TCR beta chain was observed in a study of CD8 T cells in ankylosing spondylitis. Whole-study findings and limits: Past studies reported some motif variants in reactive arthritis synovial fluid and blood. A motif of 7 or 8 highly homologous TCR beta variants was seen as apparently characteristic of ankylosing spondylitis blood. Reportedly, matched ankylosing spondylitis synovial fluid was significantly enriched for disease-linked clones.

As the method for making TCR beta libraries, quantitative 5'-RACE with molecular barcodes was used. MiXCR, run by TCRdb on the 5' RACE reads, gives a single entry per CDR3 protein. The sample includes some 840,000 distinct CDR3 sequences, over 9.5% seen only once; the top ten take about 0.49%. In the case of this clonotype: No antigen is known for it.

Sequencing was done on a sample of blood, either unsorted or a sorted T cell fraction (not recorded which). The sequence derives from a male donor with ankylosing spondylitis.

The CDR3 reads CASSLGDRNYQPQHF. The CDR3, as DNA: TGTGCCAGCAGCTTGGGAGACAGGAATTACCAGCCCCAGCATTTT. The chain combines TRBV5-6 with TRBJ1-5; D possibly corresponds to TRBD1 (6 bases). V lost 0 bases and J lost 7, with 14 bases in between. The germline V gene encodes CDR1 SGHDT and CDR2 YYEEEE. The CDR3 sequence is 15 residues long.